These T cell receptor beta chains were read from a single sample in a study of CD8 T cells in ankylosing spondylitis. TCRdb redid the calling of the 5' RACE reads with MiXCR, one entry per CDR3 protein. This table holds over 700,000 distinct CDR3 sequences, around 17% found once. The sample consisted of blood, either unsorted or a sorted T cell fraction (not recorded which). The receptors shown here come from a male donor with ankylosing spondylitis. The CDR3 runs from the conserved cysteine through the conserved F or W. A D gene is named only where the DNA matches it firmly. The size of a clone is reported for some rows only, either as once, few or many, or as a class for expanded clones.

.	TRBV6-1	.	TRBJ2-7	CASRPRLSSYEQYF	TGTGCCAGCAGACCCCGACTAAGTTCCTACGAGCAGTACTTC
many	TRBV12-3/TRBV12-4	TRBD2	TRBJ2-5	CASSPGLAGEETQYF	TGTGCCAGCAGTCCGGGACTAGCGGGCGAAGAGACCCAGTACTTC
.	TRBV7-8	TRBD2	TRBJ2-4	CASSLRERGGGALAKNIQYF	TGTGCCAGCAGCTTACGGGAAAGGGGCGGGGGGGCCCTAGCCAAAAACATTCAGTACTTC
.	TRBV28	TRBD2	TRBJ2-1	CASTYSGVWMDEQFF	TGTGCCAGCACCTATAGCGGGGTTTGGATGGATGAGCAGTTCTTC
.	TRBV24-1	.	TRBJ1-2	CAPTRGFRPNYGYTF	TGTGCCCCAACGAGGGGGTTTCGACCAAACTATGGCTACACCTTC
.	TRBV11-2	TRBD1	TRBJ2-1	CASSSGDRGDDEQFF	TGTGCCAGCAGCTCCGGGGACAGGGGGGACGATGAGCAGTTCTTC
.	TRBV7-9	.	TRBJ1-2	CASSPLTQFSYGYTF	TGTGCCAGCAGCCCACTGACACAATTCTCCTATGGCTACACCTTC
.	TRBV10-3	.	TRBJ2-1	CAINIADSSYNEQFF	TGTGCCATCAATATAGCGGATAGCTCCTACAATGAGCAGTTCTTC
.	TRBV29-1	.	TRBJ2-5	CSERGPSQETQYF	TGCAGCGAACGGGGACCAAGCCAAGAGACCCAGTACTTC
many	TRBV20-1	TRBD2	TRBJ2-1	CSAHSGGARNEQFF	TGCAGTGCCCATAGCGGGGGGGCGAGGAATGAGCAGTTCTTC
few	TRBV29-1	.	TRBJ2-1	CSADPAFGNEQFF	TGCAGCGCTGACCCCGCCTTTGGCAATGAGCAGTTCTTC
few	TRBV9	.	TRBJ2-3	CASSEDVTDTQYF	TGTGCCAGCAGCGAAGACGTTACAGATACGCAGTATTTT
many	TRBV12-3/TRBV12-4	.	TRBJ2-7	CASSLDAPYEQYF	TGTGCCAGCAGTTTAGACGCTCCCTACGAGCAGTACTTC
.	TRBV20-1	.	TRBJ2-7	CSAGYGGVSYEQYF	TGCAGTGCTGGATACGGTGGGGTCTCCTACGAGCAGTACTTC
.	TRBV19	TRBD1	TRBJ2-7	CASSPGTGGWYEQYF	TGTGCCAGTAGCCCCGGGACAGGGGGTTGGTACGAGCAGTACTTC
.	TRBV6-1	.	TRBJ2-7	CASSLSRQSSYEQYF	TGTGCCAGCAGTCTCTCACGACAGAGCTCCTACGAGCAGTACTTC
.	TRBV12-3/TRBV12-4	.	TRBJ2-2	CASSSGVLGTGELFF	TGTGCCAGCAGCTCCGGGGTACTGGGAACCGGGGAGCTGTTTTTT
.	TRBV12-3/TRBV12-4	.	TRBJ2-5	CASSYARTGKETQYF	TGTGCCAGCAGTTACGCTAGAACAGGGAAAGAGACCCAGTACTTC
.	TRBV29-1	.	TRBJ2-3	CSVYSGVFSTDTQYF	TGCAGCGTCTATTCGGGGGTATTTAGCACAGATACGCAGTATTTT
few	TRBV5-6	.	TRBJ2-7	CASSLWGGSEQYF	TGTGCCAGCAGCTTATGGGGGGGCTCCGAGCAGTACTTC
few	TRBV27	TRBD1	TRBJ2-7	CASSLGTGFLPYEQYF	TGTGCCAGCAGTTTAGGGACAGGGTTTCTTCCCTACGAGCAGTACTTC
few	TRBV12-3/TRBV12-4	TRBD1	TRBJ2-3	CASSFGSSRGWRSTDTQYF	TGTGCCAGCAGTTTTGGGAGTAGCAGGGGGTGGCGGAGCACAGATACGCAGTATTTT
few	TRBV11-2	TRBD2	TRBJ2-7	CASSSSGTSGTISYEQYF	TGTGCCAGCAGCTCCAGCGGGACTAGCGGGACGATTTCCTACGAGCAGTACTTC